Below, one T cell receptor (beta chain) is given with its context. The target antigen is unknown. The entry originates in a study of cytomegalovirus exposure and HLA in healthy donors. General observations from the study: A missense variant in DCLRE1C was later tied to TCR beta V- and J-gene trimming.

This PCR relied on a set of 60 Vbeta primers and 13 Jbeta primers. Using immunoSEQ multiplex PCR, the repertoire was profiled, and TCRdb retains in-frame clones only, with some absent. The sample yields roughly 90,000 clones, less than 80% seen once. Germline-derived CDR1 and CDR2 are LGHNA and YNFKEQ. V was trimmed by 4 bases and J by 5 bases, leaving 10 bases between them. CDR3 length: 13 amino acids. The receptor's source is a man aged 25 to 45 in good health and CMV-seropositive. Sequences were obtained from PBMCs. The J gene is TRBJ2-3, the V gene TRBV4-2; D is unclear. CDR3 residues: CASSPGAKDTQYF. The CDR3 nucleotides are TGTGCCAGCAGCCCCGGTGCGAAAGATACGCAGTATTTT.